Below, 8 T cell receptor beta chains from the same sample are listed, as sequenced in a study of blood T cells in healthy people across ages. Primed by a sample-barcoded 5' primer and a J-beta primer mix, a second PCR proceeded for about 7 to 11 cycles. TCRdb ran MiXCR on the 5' RACE reads and lists one entry per CDR3 protein. Of 450,000 to 700,000 distinct CDR3 sequences listed, roughly 28% are singletons. Sequencing was performed on blood. All receptors come from an older woman in good health.

The CDR3 reads CASSLGQGQNTIYF. CDR3 nucleotide sequence: TGCGCCAGCAGCTTGGGGCAGGGACAGAACACCATATATTTT. The rearrangement uses TRBV5-1 and TRBJ1-3; 7 bases agree with TRBD1. The CDR3 contains 14 residues. Germline loops: CDR1 SGHRS, CDR2 YFSETQ. V trimming: 0 bases; J trimming: 7 bases; junction bases outside the gene matches: 4.

A few counts support this clonotype. This sequence joins TRBV7-9 and TRBJ2-7; no definite D call. TRBJ2-1 matches the DNA end more closely, so the J call is doubtful. Germline CDR1 and CDR2: SEHNR and FQNEAQ (reference sequence). The CDR3 contains 10 residues. Here the CDR3 DNA reads TGTGCCGCCAACCACAATGAGCAGTTCTTC. It codes for CAANHNEQFF.

A few counts support this clonotype. A read error is possible here, since a much larger clone lies one base away. The CDR3 bases are TGTGCCAGCAGTTACACTCTCGAGGGGTCGCACGAGCAGTACTTC. Amino acids: CASSYTLEGSHEQYF. The chain carries TRBV6-2 or TRBV6-3 and TRBJ2-7; either TRBD1 or TRBD2 may fit D (5 bases each). The germline CDR1 and CDR2 sequences are MNHEY and SVGEGT. Trimming stripped 2 bases from V and 5 bases from J, with 16 bases between. The CDR3 consists of 15 residues.

This rearrangement joins TRBV7-2 to TRBJ2-2; 14 bases map to TRBD2. This CDR3 region has 17 residues. V was clipped by 3 bases and J by 1 base; unmatched bases: 1. From germline, CDR1 is SGHTA and CDR2 FQGNSA. DNA for the CDR3: TGTGCCAGCAGCTTGGGGACTAGCGGGGGGAACACCGGGGAGCTGTTTTTT. It codes for CASSLGTSGGNTGELFF.

The V and J genes are TRBV6-5 and TRBJ1-6, with a weak D call TRBD1 (5 bases). Trimming left V 5 bases short and J 10 bases short, with 15 bases between. The CDR3 contains 14 residues. Germline V CDR1 and CDR2: MNHEY, SVGAGI. The CDR3 DNA reads TGTGCCAGCAGTGGGGGGAGAGGTCGGTCACCCCTCCACTTT. As protein: CASSGGRGRSPLHF.

The V gene is TRBV27, the J gene TRBJ2-2; D is unresolved. Germline assignment: CDR1 MNHEY and CDR2 SMNVEV (reference sequence). The CDR3 totals 15 residues. Deletions cut 2 bases from V and 1 base from J, with 8 bases between. The CDR3 region has the DNA TGTGCCAGCAGTTTAGTACAGATGAACACCGGGGAGCTGTTTTTT. Protein: CASSLVQMNTGELFF.

This clonotype has only a few counts. V and J are TRBV29-1 and TRBJ1-2; TRBD1 aligns across 10 bases. CDR1 SQVTM and CDR2 ANQGSEA come from the germline V gene. This CDR3 has 14 residues. V shed 4 bases and J 3 bases; nucleotides not matched to a gene: 5. The DNA for the CDR3 is TGCAGCGTTGCCGGGACAGGGGCTTACTATGGCTACACCTTC. Its translation is CSVAGTGAYYGYTF.

The gene calls are TRBV4-1 and TRBJ1-5; D not certain. Between the trimmed V and J ends, which lost 1 base and 3 bases, there was a span of 10 bases. This CDR3 spans 15 amino acids. Per germline, CDR1 MGHRA and CDR2 YSYEKL. CDR3 region: CASSQGGLNNQPQHF. The CDR3 DNA follows: TGCGCCAGCAGCCAAGGTGGTCTGAACAATCAGCCCCAGCATTTT.